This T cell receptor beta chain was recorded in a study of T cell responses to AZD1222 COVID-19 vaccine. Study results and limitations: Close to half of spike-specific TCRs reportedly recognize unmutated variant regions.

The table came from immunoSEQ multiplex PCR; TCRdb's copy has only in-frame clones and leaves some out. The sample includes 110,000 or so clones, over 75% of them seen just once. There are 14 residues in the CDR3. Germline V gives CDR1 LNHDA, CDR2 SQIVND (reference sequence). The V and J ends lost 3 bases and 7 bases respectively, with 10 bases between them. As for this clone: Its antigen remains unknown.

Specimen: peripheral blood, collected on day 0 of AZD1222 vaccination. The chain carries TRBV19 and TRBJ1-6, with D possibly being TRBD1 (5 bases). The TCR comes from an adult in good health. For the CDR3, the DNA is TGTGCCAGTAGTATCGGGACGGTAAATTCACCCCTCCACTTT. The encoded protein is CASSIGTVNSPLHF.